Following are 30 T cell receptor beta chains from one sample sequenced in a study of blood T cell repertoires in COVID-19. Profiling relied on immunoSEQ multiplex PCR, and the TCRdb table lists in-frame clones only, not all of them. The sample lists roughly 120,000 clones; over 70% were seen once. Material: peripheral blood. The receptors stem from a man between 65 and 85 years old with acute or convalescent COVID-19.

This clone turned up a few times. The sample contains more than one DNA sequence encoding this CDR3. The J gene is TRBJ1-5, the V gene TRBV2; no clear D gene. Germline CDR1 and CDR2: SNHLY and FYNNEI. The V and J ends lost 4 bases and 4 bases respectively, with 8 bases between them. CDR3 length: 13 amino acids. The CDR3 DNA is TGTGCCAGCAGTGGTTCAGGTAATCAGCCCCAGCATTTT. Protein product: CASSGSGNQPQHF.

Worth noting for this clone: At one end, the junction sequence differs from germline, possibly due to a read error. The chain links TRBV4-3 to TRBJ2-7; D is uncertain. This CDR3 is built from 16 residues. Germline V gene data show CDR1 as LGHNA and CDR2 as YSLEER. In nucleotides, the CDR3 is TGCACCAGCAGCCCCCTGCCAGGTGGCTTGCGCGACGAGCAGTACTTC. It translates to CTSSPLPGGLRDEQYF.

The chain couples TRBV5-1 to TRBJ1-2; the D is unclear. Germline-derived CDR1 and CDR2 are SGHRS and YFSETQ. V was cut by 2 bases and J by 6 bases, with 8 bases left in between. This CDR3 spans 12 amino acids. This CDR3 is CASSFSGDGYTF. The CDR3 DNA sequence: TGCGCCAGCAGCTTCAGTGGTGATGGCTACACCTTC.

About this clone itself: The sample has other DNA sequences that encode this CDR3 too. The rearrangement links TRBV9 to TRBJ1-5; a possible D gene is TRBD1 (6 bases). V was cut by 3 bases and J by 7 bases, with 11 bases left in between. The CDR3 sequence is 13 residues long. CDR1 and CDR2 (germline): SGDLS, YYNGEE. As DNA, the CDR3 is TGTGCCAGCAGCGCCCTAGGGGGACAGCCCCAGCATTTT. It yields the protein CASSALGGQPQHF.

The rearrangement joins TRBV28 to TRBJ1-6; no clear D. In germline, CDR1 is MDHEN, CDR2 SYDVKM. The CDR3 spans 13 residues. V lost 4 bases and J 4 bases, leaving 5 bases between the germline ends. The CDR3 reads CASSSGYNSPLHF. In DNA form, the CDR3 reads TGTGCCAGCAGTTCCGGGTATAATTCACCCCTCCACTTT.

The chain has TRBV5-6 and TRBJ2-2; 9 nucleotides line up with TRBD1. CDR1 and CDR2 from the germline V gene are SGHDT and YYEEEE. This CDR3 has 16 amino acids. With 6 bases clipped from V and 1 base from J, the junction kept 7 bases outside the gene matches. The CDR3 loop reads CASTTGTGRNTGELFF. Written as DNA, the CDR3 is TGTGCCAGCACTACAGGGACAGGGCGGAACACCGGGGAGCTGTTTTTT. Drawing the rest from reference TRBV5-6 and TRBJ2-2, the complete variable domain is DAGVTQSPTHLIKTRGQQVTLRCSPKSGHDTVSWYQQALGQGPQFIFQYYEEEERQRGNFPDRFSGHQFPNYSSELNVNALLLGDSALYLCASTTGTGRNTGELFFGEGSRLTVL.

The DNA for the CDR3 is TGTGCCACCAGTCGCGGGACCGGGGAGCTGTTTTTT. It encodes CATSRGTGELFF. The chain carries TRBV24-1 and TRBJ2-2, with D possibly being TRBD2 (5 bases). The CDR3 covers 12 residues. Trimming removed 6 bases at V and 5 bases at J, with 6 bases between. The germline V gene encodes CDR1 KGHDR and CDR2 SFDVKD.

The chain uses TRBV9 and TRBJ1-1; D gene ambiguous. V dropped 3 bases and J dropped 4 bases, with 13 bases sitting between them. Germline assignment: CDR1 SGDLS and CDR2 YYNGEE. CDR3 length: 14 residues. CDR3 sequence reads: CASSGGLHSTEAFF. The CDR3 bases are TGTGCCAGCAGCGGAGGACTTCATAGCACTGAAGCTTTCTTT.

V usage is TRBV9 and J usage is TRBJ1-2; 8 bases agree with TRBD1. Germline CDR1 reads SGDLS; CDR2 reads YYNGEE. Trimming took 0 bases from V and 2 from J; bases not matched to a gene: 0. The CDR3 sequence is 14 residues long. CDR3 region: CASSVAGGNYGYTF. The CDR3 coding sequence is TGTGCCAGCAGCGTAGCAGGGGGCAACTATGGCTACACCTTC.

V gene TRBV6-6 combines with J gene TRBJ1-3; tentatively, D is TRBD1 (6 bases). The CDR3 has 13 amino acids. The V end lost 6 bases, the J end lost 1 base, and 7 bases lay between the germline ends. CDR1 MNHNY and CDR2 SVGAGI come from the germline V gene (reference sequence). The CDR3 DNA is TGTGCCAGCAGCGGACAGTCTGGAAACACCATATATTTT. This translates into CASSGQSGNTIYF.

V and J are TRBV18 and TRBJ2-1; possible D gene TRBD2, 5 bases. The CDR3 consists of 15 residues. The germline V and J ends were trimmed by 4 bases and 0 bases, with 10 bases remaining between them. The V gene's germline CDR1 is KGHSH and CDR2 LQKENI. In DNA form, the CDR3 reads TGTGCCAGCTCACGGACTGTAAGCTCCTACAATGAGCAGTTCTTC. Its translation: CASSRTVSSYNEQFF.

The CDR3 coding sequence is TGCAGTGCTAGTCGCCAGGGGAATTCACCCCTCCACTTT. Encoded protein: CSASRQGNSPLHF. The V gene is TRBV20-1, the J gene TRBJ1-6, with D tentatively TRBD1 (6 bases). V dropped 3 bases and J dropped 7 bases, with 10 bases sitting between them. The CDR3 spans 13 residues. Germline CDR1 reads DFQATT; CDR2 reads SNEGSKA (reference sequence).

The chain is built from TRBV7-3 and TRBJ1-2, with 9 bases identical to TRBD1. This CDR3 comprises 14 residues. The J segment lost 8 bases and the V segment lost 3 bases, leaving 7 bases of the junction unmatched. CDR1 and CDR2 (germline): SGHTA, FQGTGA. This CDR3 reads CASSFTTGGGGYTF. CDR3 DNA sequence: TGTGCCAGCAGCTTTACGACAGGGGGTGGCGGCTACACCTTC.

This chain joins TRBV7-2 and TRBJ2-2, with TRBD1 matching over 7 bases. The length of the CDR3 is 14 residues. CDR1 is SGHTA and CDR2 is FQGNSA in the germline V gene. V shed 7 bases and J 4 bases; nucleotides not matched to a gene: 6. CDR3 DNA sequence: TGTGCCAGCAAAGTGGGGACAGTCACCGGGGAGCTGTTTTTT. This translates into CASKVGTVTGELFF.

J is TRBJ2-5 and V is TRBV4-2; 9 bases are shared with TRBD2. There are 17 residues in the CDR3. Germline values: CDR1 LGHNA, CDR2 YNFKEQ. The junction had 10 bases not matched to a gene; V was cut back by 1 base and J by 4 bases. CDR3 loop: CASSQGPRRGGPETQYF. CDR3 DNA sequence: TGTGCCAGCAGCCAAGGCCCGCGGCGGGGGGGGCCAGAGACCCAGTACTTC.

The chain carries TRBV19 and TRBJ2-5, with D perhaps TRBD2 (5 bases). Germline assignment: CDR1 LNHDA and CDR2 SQIVND (reference sequence). Between the trimmed V and J ends, which lost 1 base and 2 bases, there was a span of 8 bases. The length of the CDR3 is 14 residues. Here the CDR3 reads CASSIGWRQETQYF. CDR3 bases: TGTGCCAGTAGTATAGGGTGGAGGCAAGAGACCCAGTACTTC.

This chain connects TRBV2 to TRBJ1-1; 7 bases are a match to TRBD1. Germline CDR1 and CDR2: SNHLY and FYNNEI. Unmatched junction bases numbered 10, after V lost 10 bases and J lost 2 bases. CDR3 length: 14 amino acids. In nucleotides, the CDR3 is TGTGCCAACCAATGGACAGGCCCTAACACTGAAGCTTTCTTT. Amino acid sequence: CANQWTGPNTEAFF.

The chain couples TRBV7-8 to TRBJ1-1, with 8 bases fitting TRBD1. The CDR3 has 17 amino acids. With V trimmed by 0 bases and J by 2 bases, 8 bases remained unmatched. CDR1 and CDR2 (germline): SGHVS, FQNEAQ. The CDR3, as DNA: TGTGCCAGCAGCTTAGCTCGCCAGGGGGCGCGCAACACTGAAGCTTTCTTT. Its translation is CASSLARQGARNTEAFF.

The chain joins TRBV12-5 to TRBJ2-7, with D uncertain. Germline V gene data show CDR1 as LGHNT and CDR2 as FRNRAP. The CDR3 consists of 13 residues. Deletions cut 6 bases from V and 3 bases from J, with 12 bases between. The CDR3 spells CASGPSTRYEQYF. As DNA, the CDR3 is TGTGCTAGTGGGCCTTCGACTCGCTACGAGCAGTACTTC.

V usage is TRBV19 and J usage is TRBJ1-2, with D possibly TRBD1 on 5 matching bases. V gave up 5 bases and J gave up 4 bases, with 11 bases separating them. Germline V lookup: CDR1 LNHDA, CDR2 SQIVND (reference sequence). The CDR3 extends over 13 amino acids. CDR3 in DNA: TGTGCCAGTAGTTCTCCAGGGCTCTATGGCTACACCTTC. Translating it yields CASSSPGLYGYTF. The full variable domain, in which reference TRBV19 and TRBJ1-2 provide the parts outside the CDR3, is DGGITQSPKYLFRKEGQNVTLSCEQNLNHDAMYWYRQDPGQGLRLIYYSQIVNDFQKGDIAEGYSVSREKKESFPLTVTSAQKNPTAFYLCASSSPGLYGYTFGSGTRLTVV.

The rearrangement links TRBV19 to TRBJ2-4; TRBD1 aligns across 10 bases. The CDR3 loop spans 14 amino acids. J gave up 4 bases and V 7 bases, and 4 bases lay outside the gene matches. Per germline, CDR1 LNHDA and CDR2 SQIVND (reference sequence). For the CDR3, the DNA is TGTGCCAGTATTCCGGGACAGGGGAAAAACATTCAGTACTTC. As protein: CASIPGQGKNIQYF.

In this sample, this clone turned up once. V and J are TRBV10-3 and TRBJ1-6; 8 bases match TRBD1. The CDR3 consists of 15 residues. V lost 3 bases, J lost 5 bases, and 3 bases stayed unmatched. Germline assignment: CDR1 ENHRY and CDR2 SYGVKD. The CDR3 bases are TGTGCCATCAGTGACCTGGACAGGGATAATTCACCCCTCCACTTT. Its translation is CAISDLDRDNSPLHF.

The chain is built from TRBV6-2 or TRBV6-3 and TRBJ2-7, with TRBD1 matching over 7 bases. The V and J ends lost 0 bases and 6 bases, in that order; junction bases with no gene match: 11. This CDR3 is 16 amino acids long. CDR1 is MNHEY, CDR2 SVGEGT, per germline. CDR3 bases: TGTGCCAGCAGTTACTCGTTGGACAGGCCAGTGGGCGAGCAGTACTTC. Protein sequence: CASSYSLDRPVGEQYF.

The rearrangement joins TRBV4-3 to TRBJ2-1; D ambiguous. The CDR3 totals 17 residues. Germline V gene sequence: CDR1 LGHNA, CDR2 YSLEER. V lost 0 bases and J 1 base, leaving 13 bases between the germline ends. This CDR3 is CASSQDYSRNSYNEQFF. The CDR3 nucleotides are TGCGCCAGCAGCCAAGATTACAGCAGGAATTCCTACAATGAGCAGTTCTTC.

This clone came up a few times. The rearrangement joins TRBV11-3 to TRBJ2-5; 9 nucleotides align to TRBD2. J lost 0 bases, V lost 0 bases, and 5 bases had no gene match. The CDR3 covers 17 residues. Germline V gene sequence: CDR1 SGHNT, CDR2 YENEEA. CDR3 protein: CASSLEASGGYQETQYF. As DNA, the CDR3 is TGTGCCAGCAGCTTAGAAGCCAGCGGGGGGTACCAAGAGACCCAGTACTTC.

As to this clone: At one end, the junction sequence differs from germline, possibly due to a read error. This chain links TRBV3-1 (or the pseudogene TRBV3-2) with TRBJ1-1, with 7 bases identical to TRBD1. The CDR3 covers 11 residues. Looked up from germline, CDR1 is LGHDT and CDR2 is YNNKEL (reference sequence). The DNA of the CDR3 is TGTGCCAGCAGGACGGGACAGCGAATTCTTTTT. Translating gives CASRTGQRILF.

V gene TRBV6-6 combines with J gene TRBJ1-5; the match to TRBD1 covers 9 bases. Per germline, CDR1 MNHNY and CDR2 SVGAGI (reference sequence). The CDR3 is made up of 20 amino acids. V was clipped by 5 bases and J by 4 bases; unmatched bases: 21. CDR3 residues: CASSLPTGTGNRLGNQPQHF. CDR3 nucleotide sequence: TGTGCCAGCAGTCTCCCTACCGGGACAGGGAATCGATTGGGGAATCAGCCCCAGCATTTT.

This sequence joins TRBV27 and TRBJ1-6, with 10 bases identical to TRBD1. CDR3 length: 14 amino acids. Germline loops: CDR1 MNHEY, CDR2 SMNVEV (reference sequence). V lost 5 bases to trimming and J lost 10 bases; unmatched junction nucleotides: 5. The CDR3 protein is CASSVWDRGSPLHF. The CDR3, as DNA: TGTGCCAGCAGTGTTTGGGACAGGGGCTCACCCCTCCACTTT.

A few counts support this clone. This chain links TRBV6-2 or TRBV6-3 with TRBJ1-2; D is ambiguous. Germline V gene data show CDR1 as MNHEY and CDR2 as SVGEGT. The CDR3 length is 12 residues. The V end lost 1 base, the J end lost 6 bases, and 6 bases lay between the germline ends. The CDR3 is CASSYLADGYTF. CDR3 DNA: TGTGCCAGCAGTTACTTGGCGGATGGCTACACCTTC.

The CDR3 DNA is TGTGCCAGCAGCTTTGAGGGATCGAACACTGAAGCTTTCTTT. As protein: CASSFEGSNTEAFF. V and J are TRBV11-3 and TRBJ1-1; D not resolved. Trimming cost V 3 bases and J 1 base, with 9 bases left between them. From germline, CDR1 is SGHNT and CDR2 YENEEA. CDR3 length: 14 amino acids.